The next 21 T cell receptor beta chains were all read from a single sample in a study of identifying expanded T cells in peripheral blood (dated by TCRdb to 2018 to 2020). To prepare the library, the immunoSEQ multiplex PCR assay was applied. This immuneACCESS table, as held by TCRdb, lists in-frame sequences with V and J called but not all clones. Of the missing ones, under half trace to an unresolved V gene in checked studies; the others have no known cause. The sample has 70,000 to 95,000 clones on record, 70% to 90% of them singletons. Roughly 7% of the sample goes to the ten largest clones. Sequencing was performed on blood. The receptor set was obtained from a person aged 18 to 70 in good health.

This chain uses TRBV18 with TRBJ2-7, with a possible D match to TRBD1 (5 bases). V was pared by 4 bases and J by 1 base, with 14 bases between. Germline V gives CDR1 KGHSH, CDR2 LQKENI. The CDR3 extends over 15 amino acids. The CDR3 here is CASSLLDKKSYEQYF. CDR3 DNA sequence: TGTGCCAGCTCACTACTGGACAAGAAGTCCTACGAGCAGTACTTC.

The chain couples TRBV4-3 to TRBJ2-7; 9 bases map to TRBD2. Germline V gene sequence: CDR1 LGHNA, CDR2 YSLEER. The CDR3 sequence is 16 residues long. J lost 2 bases, V lost 1 base, and 6 bases had no gene match. This CDR3 is CASSQGYASGAYEQYF. DNA for the CDR3: TGCGCCAGCAGCCAAGGTTACGCTAGCGGGGCCTACGAGCAGTACTTC.

The gene calls are TRBV13 and TRBJ1-3; weak D call: TRBD1 (5 bases). The CDR3 spans 12 residues. CDR1 is PRHDT, CDR2 FYEKMQ, per germline (reference sequence). The V gene lost 3 bases and the J gene lost 11 bases, with 11 bases spanning the gap. The chain's CDR3 is CASSLGHPPIYF. CDR3 DNA: TGTGCCAGCAGCTTGGGGCATCCACCCATATATTTT.

This clone was counted between two and nine times. Here the CDR3 DNA reads TGTGCCAGTAGAGCCCTTGACAGGGGCAACACCATATATTTT. Protein product: CASRALDRGNTIYF. The V gene is TRBV19, the J gene TRBJ1-3; 8 bases are shared with TRBD1. The ends lost 6 bases at V and 7 bases at J; junction bases unmatched: 8. This CDR3 has 14 amino acids. Germline V CDR1 and CDR2: LNHDA, SQIVND (reference sequence).

The rearrangement links TRBV5-1 to TRBJ2-5; D gene uncertain. Germline CDR1 reads SGHRS; CDR2 reads YFSETQ. V was trimmed by 1 base and J by 5 bases, leaving 9 bases between them. The CDR3 loop spans 13 amino acids. CDR3 residues: CASSLRHGETQYF. For the CDR3, the DNA is TGCGCCAGCAGCTTGCGACACGGGGAGACCCAGTACTTC.

The chain joins TRBV10-3 to TRBJ1-5, with D perhaps TRBD1 (5 bases). Germline V CDR1 and CDR2: ENHRY, SYGVKD. The CDR3 is made up of 15 amino acids. The germline V and J ends were trimmed by 5 bases and 0 bases, with 11 bases remaining between them. The CDR3 sequence is CAISRTGLSNQPQHF. In nucleotides, the CDR3 is TGTGCCATCAGTCGAACAGGTCTTAGCAATCAGCCCCAGCATTTT.

J is TRBJ1-1 and V is TRBV29-1; no definite D call. Looked up from germline, CDR1 is SQVTM and CDR2 is ANQGSEA. Trimming stripped 4 bases from V and 5 bases from J, with 8 bases between. CDR3 size: 11 residues. CDR3: CSVAQLTEAFF. The CDR3 bases are TGCAGCGTTGCCCAGCTAACTGAAGCTTTCTTT.

The V gene is TRBV30, the J gene TRBJ1-2, with 9 bases aligning to TRBD1. Germline values: CDR1 GTSNPN, CDR2 SVGIG (reference sequence). CDR3 length: 15 residues. V lost 6 bases, J lost 2 bases, and 10 bases stayed unmatched. In DNA, the CDR3 is TGTGCCTGCGATCCCGGGACAGGGCTCAACTATGGCTACACCTTC. It encodes CACDPGTGLNYGYTF.

The chain uses TRBV5-1 and TRBJ2-1; D might be TRBD2 (5 bases). Trimming took 0 bases from V and 0 from J, leaving 16 bases between them. The CDR3 has 18 residues. CDR1 is SGHRS, CDR2 YFSETQ, per germline. In DNA, the CDR3 is TGCGCCAGCAGCTTGGGCCGGGAATCTCTGAGCTCCTACAATGAGCAGTTCTTC. This codes for CASSLGRESLSSYNEQFF.

This clone was found once. The V and J genes are TRBV27 and TRBJ1-1; D might be TRBD1 (5 bases). Trimming cost V 4 bases and J 2 bases, with 20 bases left between them. There are 17 residues in the CDR3. Germline V CDR1 and CDR2: MNHEY, SMNVEV (reference sequence). CDR3 DNA: TGTGCCAGCAGTTACCGCAGGGTGCTGAGGGGTAACACTGAAGCTTTCTTT. It encodes CASSYRRVLRGNTEAFF.

V and J are TRBV6-1 and TRBJ2-7, with 9 bases matching TRBD1. Per germline, CDR1 MNHNS and CDR2 SASEGT. The CDR3 sequence is 16 residues long. V lost 1 base and J lost 0; bases outside the gene matches: 4. The CDR3 protein is CASSEGTGAYSYEQYF. The CDR3, as DNA: TGTGCCAGCAGTGAAGGGACAGGGGCCTACTCCTACGAGCAGTACTTC.

The V and J genes are TRBV29-1 and TRBJ1-2; D possibly corresponds to TRBD1 (6 bases). This CDR3 is 15 amino acids long. In germline, CDR1 is SQVTM, CDR2 ANQGSEA. The germline V and J ends were trimmed by 6 bases and 1 base, with 18 bases remaining between them. The CDR3 DNA sequence: TGCAGCGTCGCACTGGGGGCAGGTAGTAACTATGGCTACACCTTC. The encoded protein is CSVALGAGSNYGYTF.

About this clone itself: This same CDR3 is encoded by further DNA sequences in the sample. This chain links TRBV19 with TRBJ2-7, with D unclear. This CDR3 has 12 amino acids. The V end was cut by 4 bases, the J end by 0 bases, with 4 bases between. The V gene's germline CDR1 is LNHDA and CDR2 SQIVND (reference sequence). The CDR3 reads CASSKSSYEQYF. The CDR3 DNA reads as TGTGCCAGTAGTAAAAGCTCCTACGAGCAGTACTTC.

This chain uses TRBV6-4 with TRBJ1-5, with TRBD1 as a possible D gene (5 bases). V was shortened by 3 bases and J by 3 bases, with 6 bases between the two germline ends. The CDR3 covers 13 residues. The germline gives CDR1 MRHNA, CDR2 SNTAGT. CDR3 residues: CASSEGVNQPQHF. The CDR3 coding sequence is TGTGCCAGCAGTGAAGGGGTCAATCAGCCCCAGCATTTT.

The gene calls are TRBV7-2 and TRBJ1-2; maybe TRBD1 (5 bases). V lost 5 bases, J lost 5 bases, and 15 bases lay in between. Germline CDR1 and CDR2: SGHTA and FQGNSA. This CDR3 has 14 residues. CDR3 sequence (DNA): TGTGCCAGCAGCCGGGCCCAGGGCGGTTATGGCTACACCTTC. This gives the protein CASSRAQGGYGYTF.

In this sample, this clone turned up once. This chain links TRBV4-1 with TRBJ2-7; D gene ambiguous. Per the germline V gene, CDR1 is MGHRA and CDR2 is YSYEKL. V shed 1 base and J shed 0 bases, with 13 bases lying between them. The CDR3 is 16 amino acids. CDR3 nucleotide sequence: TGCGCCAGCAGCCAAGGAGGTACCCGTCCCTCCTACGAGCAGTACTTC. It codes for CASSQGGTRPSYEQYF.

This clone was picked up one time. This chain joins TRBV5-6 and TRBJ2-1, with 8 bases fitting TRBD1. CDR3 length equals 14 residues. Trimming at V came to 4 bases and at J to 4 bases, leaving 4 bases not matched to a gene. In germline, CDR1 is SGHDT, CDR2 YYEEEE. The CDR3 DNA reads as TGTGCCAGCAGCGGGACAGGTACTTACAATGAGCAGTTCTTC. It encodes CASSGTGTYNEQFF.

The J gene is TRBJ2-5, the V gene TRBV7-9; 13 bases fit TRBD2. The CDR3 has 15 residues. V was clipped by 4 bases and J by 6 bases; unmatched bases: 5. Germline V gene lookup returns CDR1 SEHNR and CDR2 FQNEAQ (reference sequence). This CDR3 is CASSSTSGRVQTQYF. The CDR3 DNA follows: TGTGCCAGCAGCTCTACTAGCGGGAGGGTGCAGACCCAGTACTTC.

The chain carries TRBV6-5 and TRBJ1-1, with D possibly TRBD1 on 6 matching bases. Germline V CDR1 and CDR2: MNHEY, SVGAGI. CDR3 size: 15 residues. V was cut by 7 bases and J by 0 bases, with 15 bases left in between. The CDR3 nucleotides are TGTGCCAGCAAACTCACAGGGAACATGAACACTGAAGCTTTCTTT. It is translated as CASKLTGNMNTEAFF.

The rearrangement uses TRBV6-5 and TRBJ1-2; D gene unclear. The CDR3 runs to 14 residues. CDR1 MNHEY and CDR2 SVGAGI come from the germline V gene. The V end was cut by 6 bases, the J end by 0 bases, with 11 bases between. The CDR3 is CASSSPGTNYGYTF. DNA of the CDR3: TGTGCCAGCAGCTCACCGGGAACTAACTATGGCTACACCTTC.

The chain uses TRBV27 and TRBJ2-5; no clear D. V was pared by 6 bases and J by 3 bases, with 11 bases between. CDR1 and CDR2 from the germline V gene are MNHEY and SMNVEV (reference sequence). The CDR3 sequence is 13 residues long. CDR3 nucleotide sequence: TGTGCCAGCAGCCCCGGGTTCGAAGAGACCCAGTACTTC. Translated: CASSPGFEETQYF.